This T cell receptor beta chain emerged from a study of shared clonotypes between healthy human individuals. Overall study context: CD4 naive and CD4 memory each took three plates per donor, while CD8 naive took two and CD8 memory one.

Study-level findings and limits: Sampling covered blood only; tissue repertoires likely differ.

Produced via immunoSEQ multiplex PCR; TCRdb's table is partial and in-frame only. The table has about 2.3 million clones, 85% to 95% seen once. The CDR3 spans 15 residues. Germline lookup yields CDR1 KGHSH and CDR2 LQKENI. The germline V and J ends were trimmed by 2 bases and 0 bases, with 10 bases remaining between them. Comments on this clone: What it binds is unknown.

Sequenced input: naive CD4+ T cells from PBMCs. Subset denoted: CD45RA+ positively selected. This sequence was found in a man between 18 and 35 years old in good health. Some clones in this sample may be carry-over from other donors' samples. The V gene is TRBV18, the J gene TRBJ1-1; D gene uncertain. The CDR3 coding sequence is TGTGCCAGCTCACCATTAGCAGAAATGAACACTGAAGCTTTCTTT. Residues: CASSPLAEMNTEAFF.